Below, 16 T cell receptor beta chains from the same sample are listed, as sequenced in a study of T-cell reconstitution after alpha-beta-depleted transplantation in children. The TCRbeta library incorporated unique molecular identifiers. Each CDR3 protein is one row after TCRdb ran MiXCR on the PCR reads. This table has fewer than 550,000 distinct CDR3 sequences, 11% appearing once. The sequences come from PBMCs from the stem cell graft donor, collected from the stem cell graft. Every receptor here comes from a human donor who donated a stem cell graft to a child with acute myeloid leukemia.

The rearrangement uses TRBV27 and TRBJ2-7, with a possible D match to TRBD2 (5 bases). V was pared by 5 bases and J by 6 bases, with 11 bases between. This CDR3 has 12 residues. The germline gives CDR1 MNHEY, CDR2 SMNVEV (reference sequence). The CDR3 loop reads CASSPGLTEQYF. The CDR3, as DNA: TGTGCCAGCAGTCCGGGGTTAACCGAGCAGTACTTC.

The chain couples TRBV10-3 to TRBJ1-1; D is unclear. The CDR3 extends over 15 amino acids. The ends were cut back, 6 bases at V and 6 bases at J, with 20 bases in the middle. CDR1 is ENHRY and CDR2 is SYGVKD in the germline V gene. This CDR3 is CAIRQRRVLTSEAFF. In nucleotides, the CDR3 is TGTGCCATCAGGCAAAGAAGAGTTCTGACTTCTGAAGCTTTCTTT.

This clonotype has a handful of counts. This chain joins TRBV6-2 or TRBV6-3 and TRBJ2-1; 8 bases map to TRBD2. The CDR3 runs 15 residues. The trim removed 8 bases at V and 1 base at J, leaving 7 bases unmatched. CDR1 MNHEY and CDR2 SVGEGT come from the germline V gene. The CDR3 sequence: CASAGGRNSYNEQFF. CDR3 in DNA: TGTGCCAGCGCGGGGGGACGGAATTCCTACAATGAGCAGTTCTTC.

The V gene is TRBV20-1, the J gene TRBJ1-2; 8 bases map to TRBD1. This CDR3 is 14 amino acids long. V was pared by 3 bases and J by 5 bases, with 8 bases of the junction left unmatched. The germline V gene has CDR1 DFQATT and CDR2 SNEGSKA (reference sequence). Written as DNA, the CDR3 is TGCAGTGCTAGCCCGACAGGGGATGGGTATGGCTACACCTTC. Its translation: CSASPTGDGYGYTF.

In this sample, this clonotype turned up a few times. The rearrangement uses TRBV12-3 or TRBV12-4 and TRBJ2-1; TRBD2 matches 13 bases. V was pared by 5 bases and J by 5 bases, with 3 bases of the junction left unmatched. This CDR3 spans 15 amino acids. The CDR3 nucleotides are TGTGCCAGCAGTCGGACTAGCGGGGGCCACAATGAGCAGTTCTTC. This encodes CASSRTSGGHNEQFF.

This rearrangement joins TRBV3-1 to TRBJ2-1, with 15 nucleotides matching TRBD2. Looked up from germline, CDR1 is LGHDT and CDR2 is YNNKEL (reference sequence). The CDR3 contains 19 residues. Trimming at V came to 10 bases and at J to 2 bases, leaving 15 bases not matched to a gene. The CDR3 region is CAICNRGLAGGGPYNEQFF. In DNA, the CDR3 is TGTGCCATCTGTAATAGGGGACTAGCGGGAGGAGGCCCCTACAATGAGCAGTTCTTC.

This clonotype was observed many times. J is TRBJ2-1 and V is TRBV5-6, with D perhaps TRBD1 (6 bases). The CDR3 spans 12 residues. V lost 3 bases to trimming and J lost 13 bases, with 14 bases between them. Germline CDR1 and CDR2: SGHDT and YYEEEE. The CDR3, as DNA: TGTGCCAGCAGCTCTAGAGACAGGTTCCAGTTCTTC. Its translation: CASSSRDRFQFF. Supplemented by reference TRBV5-6 and TRBJ2-1, the full variable domain reads DAGVTQSPTHLIKTRGQQVTLRCSPKSGHDTVSWYQQALGQGPQFIFQYYEEEERQRGNFPDRFSGHQFPNYSSELNVNALLLGDSALYLCASSSRDRFQFFGPGTRLTVL.

This clonotype was seen many times. The chain is built from TRBV7-2 and TRBJ1-5; D is perhaps TRBD1 (5 bases). Germline V gene sequence: CDR1 SGHTA, CDR2 FQGNSA. This CDR3 contains 14 residues. V shed 8 bases and J shed 4 bases, with 15 bases lying between them. CDR3 region: CASGERAGNQPQHF. CDR3 nucleotides: TGTGCCAGCGGCGAAAGGGCAGGGAATCAGCCCCAGCATTTT.

This clonotype has ten or more counts. V and J are TRBV12-3 or TRBV12-4 and TRBJ2-5, with 7 positions matching TRBD1. This CDR3 is built from 14 residues. Germline trimming cut 3 bases from V and 2 bases from J; bases unmatched to any gene: 3. This chain's CDR3 is CASSFADRQETQYF. DNA for the CDR3: TGTGCCAGCAGTTTTGCGGACAGGCAAGAGACCCAGTACTTC.

This clonotype was found a few times. Relative to the germline gene, one junction end is altered; a read error may explain this. The rearrangement joins TRBV10-3 to TRBJ2-1; D is ambiguous. Germline V gene lookup returns CDR1 ENHRY and CDR2 SYGVKD. The CDR3 has 11 residues. CDR3 region: CGAQSYNEQFF. The CDR3 DNA sequence: TGCGGAGCCCAGAGCTACAATGAGCAGTTCTTC.

The chain has TRBV7-2 and TRBJ2-3, with D maybe TRBD2 (5 bases). The germline V gene has CDR1 SGHTA and CDR2 FQGNSA. V shed 5 bases and J shed 2 bases, with 14 bases lying between them. The CDR3 contains 15 residues. Here the CDR3 reads CASSASNRYTDTQYF. CDR3 coding DNA: TGTGCCAGCAGCGCTAGCAATCGATACACAGATACGCAGTATTTT.

V and J are TRBV20-1 and TRBJ2-3; 11 bases map to TRBD2. The junction had 6 bases not matched to a gene; V was cut back by 5 bases and J by 2 bases. The germline V gene encodes CDR1 DFQATT and CDR2 SNEGSKA (reference sequence). CDR3 length equals 15 residues. The CDR3 sequence: CSASLAGGLTDTQYF. CDR3 DNA: TGCAGTGCTTCCCTAGCGGGGGGACTCACAGATACGCAGTATTTT.

The chain carries TRBV9 and TRBJ2-1, with D tentatively TRBD1 or TRBD2 (5 bases each). V lost 3 bases, J lost 6 bases, and 16 bases lay in between. The CDR3 is 15 amino acids. CDR1 SGDLS and CDR2 YYNGEE come from the germline V gene. In DNA form, the CDR3 reads TGTGCCAGCAGCGGCCCGGGGACCAACCTCAATGAGCAGTTCTTC. Its protein product is CASSGPGTNLNEQFF.

The table lists this clonotype with many counts. V usage is TRBV7-6 and J usage is TRBJ1-2; perhaps TRBD1 as D (6 bases). Germline V gene data show CDR1 as SGHVS and CDR2 as FNYEAQ. V shed 1 base and J shed 3 bases, with 9 bases lying between them. The CDR3 spans 14 residues. The CDR3 region has the DNA TGTGCCAGCAGCTTAGACCCAGGGGACTATGGCTACACCTTC. It yields the protein CASSLDPGDYGYTF. Based on the CDR3 plus reference TRBV7-6 and TRBJ1-2, the full variable domain is GAGVSQSPRYKVTKRGQDVALRCDPISGHVSLYWYRQALGQGPEFLTYFNYEAQQDKSGLPNDRFSAERPEGSISTLTIQRTEQRDSAMYRCASSLDPGDYGYTFGSGTRLTVV.

Many counts were recorded for this clonotype. The CDR3 reads CASSLVGPGELFF. The DNA for the CDR3 is TGTGCCAGCAGCCTGGTGGGTCCCGGGGAGCTGTTTTTT. The chain joins TRBV7-2 to TRBJ2-2, with unresolved D. Trimming removed 5 bases from V and 6 bases from J, with 10 bases in between. This CDR3 contains 13 residues. Germline CDR1 SGHTA, CDR2 FQGNSA.

The chain employs TRBV12-3 or TRBV12-4 and TRBJ2-3; 13 bases fit TRBD2. V was pared by 5 bases and J by 2 bases, with 4 bases of the junction left unmatched. The CDR3 runs to 16 residues. CDR3 in amino acids: CASSRGLAGATDTQYF. The CDR3 DNA reads TGTGCCAGCAGTCGAGGACTAGCGGGGGCCACAGATACGCAGTATTTT.